Listed below are T cell receptor beta chains from one sample, sequenced in a study of blood T cell repertoires in COVID-19. TCRdb's copy holds only in-frame clones and misses some; the assay was immunoSEQ multiplex PCR. The sample records about 140,000 clones, roughly 84% being singletons. The specimen sequenced was PBMCs or T cells enriched from blood (not recorded which). These receptors all come from a man between 40 and 49 years old with acute COVID-19. CDR3s include the opening cysteine and the closing phenylalanine or tryptophan. The D gene is left open where the match is weak. Only some rows state a clone size, as once, few, many or a class for expanded clones.

D,J,V,size,CDR3,DNA
-,TRBJ1-1,TRBV5-1,-,CASSLVRGTYSQAFF,TGCGCCAGCAGCTTGGTTCGGGGGACGTACTCACAGGCTTTCTTT
-,TRBJ2-1,TRBV12-3/TRBV12-4,-,CASNQGGPEQFF,TGTGCCAGCAACCAGGGCGGTCCTGAGCAGTTCTTC
TRBD1,TRBJ2-5,TRBV29-1,-,CSVPTGGKETQYF,TGCAGCGTGCCGACAGGGGGCAAGGAGACCCAGTACTTC
-,TRBJ2-2,TRBV6-5,few,CASSYGHSTGELFF,TGTGCCAGCAGTTACGGGCATAGCACCGGGGAGCTGTTTTTT
TRBD1,TRBJ2-7,TRBV5-6,-,CASHTTGVAEQYF,TGTGCCAGCCACACGACAGGGGTGGCCGAGCAGTACTTC
-,TRBJ2-1,TRBV9,-,CASSVDGSYNEQFF,TGTGCCAGCAGCGTAGACGGGTCCTACAATGAGCAGTTCTTC
-,TRBJ2-3,TRBV19,-,CASSIGQDTQYF,TGTGCCAGTAGTATAGGGCAAGATACGCAGTATTTT
-,TRBJ1-5,TRBV10-2,-,CASRAGLGNQPQHF,TGCGCCAGCAGGGCAGGGCTAGGCAATCAGCCCCAGCATTTT
-,TRBJ2-3,TRBV5-6,-,CASSLGAPITADTQYF,TGTGCCAGCAGCTTGGGAGCTCCTATCACGGCAGATACGCAGTATTTT
TRBD2,TRBJ2-2,TRBV7-6,-,CASSPTSGRTPGELFF,TGTGCCAGCAGCCCCACTAGCGGGAGAACACCCGGGGAGCTGTTTTTT
-,TRBJ2-1,TRBV11-3,-,CASSPLGGEQFF,TGTGCCAGCAGCCCACTTGGCGGTGAGCAGTTCTTC
-,TRBJ2-2,TRBV2,-,CASTTEGELFF,TGTGCCAGTACGACAGAGGGGGAGCTGTTTTTT
-,TRBJ2-3,TRBV9,-,CASSVTAGSTDTQYF,TGTGCCAGCAGCGTAACTGCAGGGAGCACAGATACGCAGTATTTT
TRBD1,TRBJ1-2,TRBV28,-,CASSKPGQGDYGYTF,TGTGCCAGCAGTAAACCGGGACAGGGCGACTATGGCTACACCTTC
-,TRBJ2-1,TRBV11-2,-,CASSLEGVNEQFF,TGTGCCAGCAGCTTAGAAGGGGTCAATGAGCAGTTCTTC
TRBD2,TRBJ2-2,TRBV6-1,-,CASSLAGGELFF,TGTGCCAGCAGTCTAGCGGGCGGGGAGCTGTTTTTT
TRBD1,TRBJ2-5,TRBV5-6,-,CASSSGHRGSQYF,TGTGCCAGCAGCTCGGGGCACAGGGGATCACAGTACTTC
TRBD1,TRBJ2-6,TRBV10-3,-,CATTGVLSGANVLTF,TGTGCCACGACAGGGGTCCTCTCTGGGGCCAACGTCCTGACTTTC
TRBD1,TRBJ1-1,TRBV2,once,CASSEVGTVNTEAFF,TGTGCCAGCAGTGAAGTAGGGACAGTGAACACTGAAGCTTTCTTT
TRBD2,TRBJ2-1,TRBV11-2,once,CASRGLAGGINEQFF,TGTGCCAGCAGGGGACTAGCGGGAGGGATCAATGAGCAGTTCTTC
-,TRBJ2-7,TRBV10-3,-,CATGGDSYEQYF,TGTGCCACCGGAGGCGACTCCTACGAGCAGTACTTC
TRBD2,TRBJ2-1,TRBV3-1/TRBV3-2,few,CASSQDPGLDLYNEQFF,TGTGCCAGCAGCCAAGACCCGGGACTAGACCTCTACAATGAGCAGTTCTTC
TRBD2,TRBJ2-3,TRBV27,few,CASSLFLAGGTDTQYF,TGTGCCAGCAGTTTATTCCTAGCGGGGGGCACAGATACGCAGTATTTT
TRBD1,TRBJ2-1,TRBV7-2,-,CASSQMTGHYNEQFF,TGTGCCAGCAGCCAAATGACAGGGCACTACAATGAGCAGTTCTTC
-,TRBJ2-1,TRBV5-1,-,CASNGGPSDNEQFF,TGCGCCAGCAACGGGGGGCCCTCTGACAATGAGCAGTTCTTC
TRBD1,TRBJ1-6,TRBV19,-,CASSVDRGDSPLHF,TGTGCCAGTAGTGTCGACAGGGGGGATTCACCCCTCCACTTT
-,TRBJ1-3,TRBV28,once,CASSPQGTGNTIYF,TGTGCCAGCAGTCCCCAGGGAACGGGAAACACCATATATTTT
TRBD1,TRBJ2-1,TRBV11-3,-,CASSLGQGVDNEQFF,TGTGCCAGCAGCTTAGGACAGGGGGTAGACAATGAGCAGTTCTTC
TRBD2,TRBJ2-2,TRBV2,-,CASIYALAGGTGELFF,TGTGCCAGCATTTACGCCCTAGCGGGAGGGACCGGGGAGCTGTTTTTT
TRBD2,TRBJ2-3,TRBV10-3,-,CAISSPSGGVSSTDTQYF,TGTGCCATCAGTTCTCCTAGCGGGGGTGTATCTAGCACAGATACGCAGTATTTT
-,TRBJ1-1,TRBV11-3,once,CASSLGLRVETEAFF,TGTGCCAGCAGCTTGGGACTCAGGGTCGAAACTGAAGCTTTCTTT
-,TRBJ1-1,TRBV5-1,-,CASSSQDSEAFF,TGCGCCAGCAGCTCCCAGGACTCTGAAGCTTTCTTT
TRBD2,TRBJ2-2,TRBV3-1/TRBV3-2,few,CASSPPGTSATGELFF,TGTGCCAGCAGCCCCCCCGGGACTAGCGCGACCGGGGAGCTGTTTTTT
TRBD1,TRBJ2-2,TRBV24-1,-,CATNPGTGGIGELFF,TGTGCCACTAATCCCGGGACAGGGGGCATCGGGGAGCTGTTTTTT
TRBD1,TRBJ1-2,TRBV10-2,-,CASRPTGTNNYGYTF,TGCGCCAGCAGACCGACAGGGACAAATAACTATGGCTACACCTTC
-,TRBJ2-7,TRBV19,-,CASSTIPGYEQYF,TGTGCCAGTAGTACGATACCAGGCTACGAGCAGTACTTC